These 15 T cell receptor beta chains originate from one sample sequenced in a study of TIL therapy for anti-PD-1-resistant metastatic lung cancer. As for time point: pre-treatment sample, taken before nivolumab and TIL therapy. The libraries were made with immunoSEQ v3. The method was immunoSEQ multiplex PCR; TCRdb's version includes in-frame clones alone and lacks a portion of them. Seen here are just under 60,000 clones, more than 60% observed once, and the top ten hold 1.8%. The sample consisted of blood, taken at baseline. These receptors were taken from a person aged 25 to 85 with non-small cell lung cancer.

This clone was counted a few times. The chain is built from TRBV7-9 and TRBJ1-2, with 7 bases that match TRBD1. The CDR3 length is 16 residues. Trimming at V came to 5 bases and at J to 1 base, leaving 10 bases not matched to a gene. Germline assignment: CDR1 SEHNR and CDR2 FQNEAQ (reference sequence). The CDR3 here is CASSGSFRQGNYGYTF. In nucleotides, the CDR3 is TGTGCCAGCAGCGGGTCGTTTAGACAGGGTAACTATGGCTACACCTTC.

This chain joins TRBV5-4 and TRBJ2-5; D assignment may be TRBD1 or TRBD2 (6 bases each). CDR3 length equals 16 residues. V lost 3 bases to trimming and J lost 1 base, with 16 bases between them. CDR1 is SGHNT and CDR2 is YYREEE in the germline V gene (reference sequence). CDR3 bases: TGTGCCAGCAGCTCGGCAAGGGGGGCCGCCCAAGAGACCCAGTACTTC. It yields the protein CASSSARGAAQETQYF. Filled out from reference TRBV5-4 and TRBJ2-5, the complete variable domain reads ETGVTQSPTHLIKTRGQQVTLRCSSQSGHNTVSWYQQALGQGPQFIFQYYREEENGRGNFPPRFSGLQFPNYSSELNVNALELDDSALYLCASSSARGAAQETQYFGPGTRLLVL.

The chain links TRBV30 to TRBJ1-4; tentatively, D is TRBD1 (6 bases). V lost 6 bases and J lost 0, with 8 bases in between. Germline assignment: CDR1 GTSNPN and CDR2 SVGIG (reference sequence). There are 13 residues in the CDR3. The CDR3 protein is CACHRATNEKLFF. The CDR3, as DNA: TGTGCCTGCCACAGGGCAACTAATGAAAAACTGTTTTTT.

CDR3 loop: CASSKGQGGTEAFF. For the CDR3, the DNA is TGTGCCAGTAGTAAAGGACAGGGCGGCACTGAAGCTTTCTTT. V and J are TRBV19 and TRBJ1-1; 8 nucleotides match TRBD1. Germline V CDR1 and CDR2: LNHDA, SQIVND (reference sequence). The CDR3 loop spans 14 amino acids. The J segment lost 4 bases and the V segment lost 4 bases, leaving 5 bases of the junction unmatched.

The V and J genes are TRBV9 and TRBJ2-1, with no clear D. The CDR3 totals 13 residues. In germline, CDR1 is SGDLS, CDR2 YYNGEE. Deletions cut 0 bases from V and 6 bases from J, with 7 bases between. The CDR3 loop is CASSVEGFNEQFF. The DNA of the CDR3 is TGTGCCAGCAGCGTAGAGGGCTTCAATGAGCAGTTCTTC.

V gene TRBV5-1 combines with J gene TRBJ2-1, with 10 nucleotides matching TRBD2. Germline trimming cut 1 base from V and 4 bases from J; bases unmatched to any gene: 2. CDR1 SGHRS and CDR2 YFSETQ come from the germline V gene. CDR3 length: 15 residues. This CDR3 reads CASSLNSGGYNEQFF. The DNA of the CDR3 is TGCGCCAGCAGCTTGAATAGCGGGGGGTACAATGAGCAGTTCTTC.

This clone was seen only once. CDR3 DNA: TGCAGCGTTGTTAGGGGAGCAGGGGACAACGAGCAGTACTTC. The encoded protein is CSVVRGAGDNEQYF. The chain links TRBV29-1 to TRBJ2-7; tentatively, D is TRBD1 (6 bases). The ends were cut back, 4 bases at V and 5 bases at J, with 18 bases in the middle. There are 14 residues in the CDR3. Germline loops: CDR1 SQVTM, CDR2 ANQGSEA.

The V gene is TRBV7-6, the J gene TRBJ2-2; no clear D gene. V lost 6 bases to trimming and J lost 8 bases, with 16 bases between them. The germline gives CDR1 SGHVS, CDR2 FNYEAQ. The CDR3 is 14 residues long. This chain's CDR3 is CASRPTSGSGELFF. In DNA, the CDR3 is TGTGCCAGCAGACCAACCTCCGGTTCGGGGGAGCTGTTTTTT.

This clone has just one count. V gene TRBV28 combines with J gene TRBJ1-4; TRBD1 aligns across 9 bases. This CDR3 contains 15 residues. V shed 6 bases, J shed 5 bases, and the junction held 7 bases outside the gene matches. Per germline, CDR1 MDHEN and CDR2 SYDVKM. CDR3 sequence: CASRPGQGLNEKLFF. As DNA, the CDR3 is TGTGCCAGCAGACCTGGACAGGGGCTGAATGAAAAACTGTTTTTT.

With regard to this clone: Other nucleotide sequences in the sample specify the same CDR3. The rearrangement joins TRBV7-3 to TRBJ2-1; D gene unclear. The ends were cut back, 0 bases at V and 10 bases at J, with 4 bases in the middle. Germline-derived CDR1 and CDR2 are SGHTA and FQGTGA. The CDR3 spans 11 residues. As DNA, the CDR3 is TGTGCCAGCAGCTTAACTAACGAGCAGTTCTTC. It is translated as CASSLTNEQFF.

This sequence joins TRBV9 and TRBJ2-5; D is uncertain. The germline V gene has CDR1 SGDLS and CDR2 YYNGEE. V lost 0 bases and J 1 base, leaving 16 bases between the germline ends. The CDR3 is made up of 17 amino acids. The CDR3 nucleotides are TGTGCCAGCAGCGTAGGCAGGTCCCAGATCTTCCAAGAGACCCAGTACTTC. Protein sequence: CASSVGRSQIFQETQYF.

In its sample, this clone was seen a few times. The chain has TRBV7-6 and TRBJ1-5; D unresolved. This CDR3 region has 16 residues. V shed 2 bases and J shed 2 bases, with 13 bases lying between them. In germline, CDR1 is SGHVS, CDR2 FNYEAQ. The CDR3 bases are TGTGCCAGCAGCTTAAGTGGCCCCGTAGGCAATCAGCCCCAGCATTTT. Translating it yields CASSLSGPVGNQPQHF.

The gene calls are TRBV9 and TRBJ1-5; D not resolved. The CDR3 length is 14 residues. Germline-derived CDR1 and CDR2 are SGDLS and YYNGEE. Between the trimmed V and J ends, which lost 3 bases and 2 bases, there was a span of 9 bases. The chain's CDR3 is CASSAGLGNQPQHF. DNA of the CDR3: TGTGCCAGCAGCGCCGGCCTTGGCAATCAGCCCCAGCATTTT. The full variable domain, in which reference TRBV9 and TRBJ1-5 provide the parts outside the CDR3, is DSGVTQTPKHLITATGQRVTLRCSPRSGDLSVYWYQQSLDQGLQFLIQYYNGEERAKGNILERFSAQQFPDLHSELNLSSLELGDSALYFCASSAGLGNQPQHFGDGTRLSIL.

The genes are TRBV18 and TRBJ2-3; TRBD2 might be the D (6 bases). The V and J ends lost 3 bases and 4 bases respectively, with 17 bases between them. Germline V CDR1 and CDR2: KGHSH, LQKENI. The CDR3 spans 16 residues. This chain's CDR3 is CASSPVPSVPPDTQYF. For the CDR3, the DNA is TGTGCCAGCTCACCTGTGCCTAGCGTACCGCCAGATACGCAGTATTTT.

This clone turned up a few times. The J gene is TRBJ1-5, the V gene TRBV7-9; D is ambiguous. Germline assignment: CDR1 SEHNR and CDR2 FQNEAQ (reference sequence). With 0 bases removed from V and 2 bases from J, the gap between germline ends came to 5 bases. The CDR3 length is 14 residues. The CDR3 loop reads CASSLAGGNQPQHF. The CDR3 region has the DNA TGTGCCAGCAGCTTAGCCGGGGGCAATCAGCCCCAGCATTTT.